This is a list of T cell receptor beta chains from one sample in a study of T cells in Graves' hyperthyroidism and ophthalmopathy. TCRdb re-analysed the multiplex PCR reads in MiXCR, keeping a single row per CDR3 protein. The table lists a few hundred thousand distinct CDR3 sequences, over 12% of them singletons. What was sequenced was blood. These receptors were taken from a woman between 45 and 65 years old with Graves' hyperthyroidism that later progressed to Graves' ophthalmopathy. The CDR3 runs from the conserved cysteine through the conserved F or W. A D gene is named only where the DNA matches it firmly. The size of a clone is reported for some rows only, either as once, few or many, or as a class for expanded clones.

>many|TRBV6-1|-|TRBJ2-2
CATKTGVNTGELFF
TGTGCCACCAAGACAGGAGTGAACACCGGGGAGCTGTTTTTT
>-|TRBV19|TRBD1|TRBJ1-1
CASSSFGQGSSAFF
TGTGCCAGTAGTTCGTTTGGACAGGGGTCTTCAGCTTTCTTT
>few|TRBV5-5|-|TRBJ2-3
CASSLAGSMTDTQYF
TGTGCCAGCAGCTTGGCCGGGAGTATGACAGATACGCAGTATTTT
>-|TRBV19|TRBD1|TRBJ1-2
CASSTRGQATPGYTF
TGTGCCAGTAGCACCCGCGGACAGGCCACCCCTGGCTACACCTTC
>many|TRBV29-1|-|TRBJ2-7
CSAQGRAGATYEQYF
TGCAGCGCCCAGGGGAGGGCAGGGGCGACCTACGAGCAGTACTTC
>many|TRBV7-2|TRBD2|TRBJ2-7
CASSFTGLAVHEQYF
TGTGCCAGCAGCTTTACGGGACTAGCGGTCCACGAGCAGTACTTC
>many|TRBV6-5|-|TRBJ2-7
CASSYRGYEQYF
TGTGCCAGCAGTTACAGGGGCTACGAGCAGTACTTC
>few|TRBV4-1|TRBD2|TRBJ2-5
CASSQDRTRKGETQYF
TGCGCCAGCAGCCAAGATCGGACTAGGAAGGGTGAGACCCAGTACTTC
>many|TRBV12-3/TRBV12-4|-|TRBJ1-4
CASRWNEKLFF
TGTGCCAGCAGATGGAATGAAAAACTGTTTTTT
>-|TRBV19|TRBD2|TRBJ2-3
CASSIYGRATDTQYF
TGTGCCAGTAGTATATACGGGAGGGCCACAGATACGCAGTATTTT
>many|TRBV10-3|TRBD1|TRBJ1-1
CAINPGQGRTEAFF
TGTGCCATCAACCCGGGACAGGGAAGGACTGAAGCTTTCTTT
>-|TRBV6-5|-|TRBJ1-2
CASSYSENYGYTF
TGTGCCAGCAGTTACTCGGAAAACTATGGCTACACCTTC
>many|TRBV28|-|TRBJ2-1
CASSITYVLNEQFF
TGTGCCAGCAGCATTACTTACGTCCTCAATGAGCAGTTCTTC
>-|TRBV9|-|TRBJ1-1
CASSVEPMNTEAFF
TGTGCCAGCAGCGTAGAGCCCATGAACACTGAAGCTTTCTTT
>many|TRBV3-1|TRBD1|TRBJ1-2
CASSQRQGYGYTF
TGTGCCAGCAGCCAACGACAGGGATATGGCTACACCTTC
>-|TRBV3-1|-|TRBJ1-2
CASRGEDYGYTF
TGTGCCAGCAGGGGGGAGGACTATGGCTACACCTTC
>many|TRBV2|-|TRBJ1-2
CASATGTTGYTF
TGTGCCAGCGCTACCGGGACAACGGGCTACACCTTC
>-|TRBV28|TRBD1|TRBJ2-3
CTSSPGTGGSTDTQYF
TGTACCAGCAGTCCGGGGACAGGGGGCAGCACAGATACGCAGTATTTT
>many|TRBV28|TRBD2|TRBJ2-1
CASSLTAASGRLNYNEQFF
TGTGCCAGCAGTTTAACGGCGGCTAGCGGGAGGCTTAATTACAATGAGCAGTTCTTC
>many|TRBV7-9|-|TRBJ1-1
CASRFPDSRTEAFF
TGTGCCAGCAGGTTCCCGGATAGCCGGACTGAAGCTTTCTTT
>few|TRBV20-1|-|TRBJ2-7
CSARGFTHFPYEQYF
TGCAGTGCTAGAGGGTTCACCCACTTCCCCTACGAGCAGTACTTC
>many|TRBV2|-|TRBJ1-2
CASSDKQVNYGYTF
TGTGCCAGCAGTGATAAACAGGTTAACTATGGCTACACCTTC
>-|TRBV6-1|-|TRBJ1-2
CASSEWADYGYTF
TGTGCCAGCAGTGAATGGGCAGACTATGGCTACACCTTC
>few|TRBV20-1|TRBD1|TRBJ1-5
CSPDRLNQPQHF
TGCAGTCCGGACAGGCTCAATCAGCCCCAGCATTTT
>many|TRBV19|TRBD2|TRBJ2-1
CASSSGLVGEQFF
TGTGCCAGTAGTTCGGGACTAGTCGGAGAGCAGTTCTTC
>-|TRBV12-3/TRBV12-4|TRBD1|TRBJ2-2
CASKTGGHYTGELFF
TGTGCCAGCAAAACAGGGGGCCATTACACCGGGGAGCTGTTTTTT
>many|TRBV20-1|-|TRBJ1-2
CSARDIGAFAGDYGYTF
TGCAGTGCTAGAGATATAGGGGCCTTTGCAGGGGACTATGGCTACACCTTC
>few|TRBV15|-|TRBJ2-1
CATSSLGKGSYNEQFF
TGTGCCACCAGCTCCCTCGGGAAAGGCTCCTACAATGAGCAGTTCTTC
>many|TRBV28|-|TRBJ1-5
CASSPGGSNQPQHF
TGTGCCAGCAGTCCTGGCGGCAGCAATCAGCCCCAGCATTTT
>-|TRBV19|TRBD2|TRBJ2-1
CASQLAGERNNEQFF
TGTGCCAGTCAACTAGCGGGAGAGCGGAACAATGAGCAGTTCTTC
>many|TRBV28|-|TRBJ2-7
CASGGQLPYEQYF
TGTGCCAGCGGAGGACAGTTACCCTACGAGCAGTACTTC
>many|TRBV20-1|TRBD1|TRBJ2-5
CSAPPSGTGETQYF
TGCAGTGCTCCCCCCTCGGGGACAGGAGAGACCCAGTACTTC
>-|TRBV5-1|-|TRBJ2-1
CASSFGGHPEQFF
TGCGCCAGCAGCTTCGGAGGCCACCCTGAGCAGTTCTTC
>few|TRBV5-6|-|TRBJ1-2
CASSPRQPNYGYTF
TGTGCCAGCAGCCCCCGACAGCCCAACTATGGCTACACCTTC
>many|TRBV29-1|-|TRBJ2-3
CSVEDFTVSTDTQYF
TGCAGCGTTGAAGATTTTACAGTTAGCACAGATACGCAGTATTTT
>-|TRBV28|TRBD1|TRBJ1-3
CASRSPTGAGPSGNTIYF
TGTGCCAGCAGGAGCCCGACAGGGGCCGGACCCTCTGGAAACACCATATATTTT
>many|TRBV5-1|-|TRBJ2-2
CASSLPPRTGELFF
TGCGCCAGCAGCCTGCCGCCCCGGACCGGGGAGCTGTTTTTT
>few|TRBV5-4|TRBD2|TRBJ2-2
CASSPRVAGEIRMGGELFF
TGTGCCAGCAGCCCCCGAGTAGCGGGAGAGATCCGAATGGGTGGGGAGCTGTTTTTT
>many|TRBV20-1|TRBD1|TRBJ2-7
CSALRQGLDVAYEQYF
TGCAGTGCCCTACGACAGGGGCTAGATGTTGCCTACGAGCAGTACTTC
>many|TRBV20-1|TRBD2|TRBJ2-3
CSAGGGRTDTQYF
TGCAGTGCCGGCGGGGGGCGTACAGATACGCAGTATTTT
>many|TRBV10-3|-|TRBJ2-7
CAISDRQEGSYEQYF
TGTGCCATCAGTGACCGACAGGAGGGTTCCTACGAGCAGTACTTC
>many|TRBV5-4|TRBD1|TRBJ2-3
CASFAGTGFTDTQYF
TGTGCCAGCTTCGCCGGGACAGGGTTTACAGATACGCAGTATTTT
>many|TRBV29-1|TRBD2|TRBJ2-3
CSVENSGIGTDTQYF
TGCAGCGTCGAAAACAGCGGGATCGGCACAGATACGCAGTATTTT
>many|TRBV11-2|TRBD2|TRBJ2-3
CASSLTSSGYTDTQYF
TGTGCCAGCAGCTTAACCTCTAGCGGTTACACAGATACGCAGTATTTT
>many|TRBV3-1|-|TRBJ1-2
CASSQADTEILFGYTF
TGTGCCAGCAGCCAGGCCGATACGGAGATTTTGTTTGGCTACACCTTC
>few|TRBV7-9|-|TRBJ2-7
CASSLDPGATYEQYF
TGTGCCAGCAGCTTAGATCCAGGCGCCACCTACGAGCAGTACTTC
>many|TRBV9|TRBD2|TRBJ2-1
CASSVGAGEGYNEQFF
TGTGCCAGCAGCGTAGGGGCGGGAGAAGGCTACAATGAGCAGTTCTTC
>many|TRBV27|TRBD1|TRBJ2-7
CASSLTRDRLSYEQYF
TGTGCCAGCAGTTTGACTCGGGACAGACTATCCTACGAGCAGTACTTC
>many|TRBV20-1|-|TRBJ2-3
CSARGVGSADTQYF
TGCAGTGCTAGAGGGGTTGGTAGCGCAGATACGCAGTATTTT
>many|TRBV11-2|TRBD2|TRBJ2-1
CASSFILAGGPHNEQFF
TGTGCCAGCAGCTTCATCCTAGCGGGAGGGCCCCACAATGAGCAGTTCTTC
>many|TRBV20-1|-|TRBJ2-2
CSARERTSNTGELFF
TGCAGTGCTAGAGAGCGCACCTCGAACACCGGGGAGCTGTTTTTT
>-|TRBV10-3|TRBD2|TRBJ2-1
CAIRLAGANEQFF
TGTGCCATCCGACTAGCGGGAGCGAATGAGCAGTTCTTC
>many|TRBV10-3|-|TRBJ1-1
CAISAQAGGNTEAFF
TGTGCCATCAGTGCTCAGGCCGGGGGGAACACTGAAGCTTTCTTT
>few|TRBV5-1|-|TRBJ2-5
CASSLVGMQETQYF
TGCGCCAGCAGCTTGGTCGGGATGCAAGAGACCCAGTACTTC
>few|TRBV20-1|TRBD1|TRBJ1-1
CSASQQGDEAFF
TGCAGTGCTAGCCAACAGGGGGATGAAGCTTTCTTT
>many|TRBV5-1|-|TRBJ2-1
CASSLEGRVNEQFF
TGCGCCAGCAGCTTGGAGGGCCGGGTCAATGAGCAGTTCTTC
>-|TRBV7-9|-|TRBJ2-7
CASSLAASEQYF
TGTGCCAGCAGCTTAGCGGCATCCGAGCAGTACTTC
>-|TRBV20-1|TRBD2|TRBJ2-5
CSAPGLAGTQETQYF
TGCAGTGCTCCCGGACTAGCGGGGACACAAGAGACCCAGTACTTC